What follows are 22 T cell receptor beta chains derived from one specimen sequenced in a study of blood T cell repertoires in COVID-19. The repertoire was sequenced with immunoSEQ multiplex PCR; TCRdb's copy has only in-frame clones and lacks some. The sample consists of about 190,000 clones, 83% of them appearing once. Input material: peripheral blood. The receptor source for this set is a man aged 45 to 65 with active or convalescent COVID-19.

This sequence joins TRBV6-5 and TRBJ2-3; the D gene is possibly TRBD2 (7 bases). This CDR3 comprises 15 residues. CDR1 is MNHEY, CDR2 SVGAGI, per germline. V was clipped by 2 bases and J by 2 bases, with 11 bases between them. DNA of the CDR3: TGTGCCAGCAGTTACATGGGGGGGCCCACAGATACGCAGTATTTT. Translating gives CASSYMGGPTDTQYF.

This chain uses TRBV28 with TRBJ1-4; TRBD1 matches 7 bases. The CDR3 contains 14 residues. V shed 5 bases and J 5 bases; nucleotides not matched to a gene: 5. Germline CDR1 reads MDHEN; CDR2 reads SYDVKM. The CDR3 region is CASSETGKNEKLFF. The CDR3 DNA reads TGTGCCAGCAGTGAGACAGGGAAGAATGAAAAACTGTTTTTT. Full variable domain (outside the CDR3, taken from reference TRBV28 and TRBJ1-4): DVKVTQSSRYLVKRTGEKVFLECVQDMDHENMFWYRQDPGLGLRLIYFSYDVKMKEKGDIPEGYSVSREKKERFSLILESASTNQTSMYLCASSETGKNEKLFFGSGTQLSVL.

This chain joins TRBV20-1 and TRBJ2-1; perhaps TRBD2 as D (5 bases). V was shortened by 3 bases and J by 5 bases, with 17 bases between the two germline ends. The CDR3 totals 15 residues. The germline V gene encodes CDR1 DFQATT and CDR2 SNEGSKA (reference sequence). CDR3 loop: CSASTGIEVNNEQFF. In DNA form, the CDR3 reads TGCAGTGCTAGTACCGGGATTGAGGTTAACAATGAGCAGTTCTTC.

The chain employs TRBV6-5 and TRBJ2-2; D possibly corresponds to TRBD1 (5 bases). CDR3 size: 12 residues. Germline values: CDR1 MNHEY, CDR2 SVGAGI. The CDR3 bases are TGTGCGGGGCGCAGCGACACCGGGGAGCTGTTTTTT. As protein: CAGRSDTGELFF.

In its sample, this clone was seen once. This rearrangement joins TRBV19 to TRBJ2-5; tentatively, D is TRBD2 (6 bases). This CDR3 comprises 16 residues. Germline lookup yields CDR1 LNHDA and CDR2 SQIVND (reference sequence). Deletions cut 2 bases from V and 5 bases from J, with 18 bases between. The CDR3 coding sequence is TGTGCCAGTAGTATAAGCATAGCGGCGGGGATCGAGACCCAGTACTTC. Amino acids: CASSISIAAGIETQYF.

The genes are TRBV10-3 and TRBJ2-2, with 9 bases lining up with TRBD2. V trimming: 3 bases; J trimming: 4 bases; junction bases outside the gene matches: 3. The CDR3 is made up of 15 amino acids. Germline V lookup: CDR1 ENHRY, CDR2 SYGVKD. The chain's CDR3 is CAISDVAGVTGELFF. As DNA, the CDR3 is TGTGCCATCAGTGATGTAGCGGGGGTCACCGGGGAGCTGTTTTTT.

This sequence joins TRBV30 and TRBJ1-6; the D is unclear. V lost 0 bases and J lost 5, with 11 bases in between. CDR3 length equals 15 residues. Per germline, CDR1 GTSNPN and CDR2 SVGIG (reference sequence). The CDR3: CAWSVGASNNSPLHF. CDR3 nucleotide sequence: TGTGCCTGGAGTGTGGGAGCGAGCAATAATTCACCCCTCCACTTT.

The count of this clone is one. The chain joins TRBV5-1 to TRBJ1-1; D might be TRBD1 (5 bases). The V end was cut by 0 bases, the J end by 7 bases, with 13 bases between. This CDR3 is 14 amino acids long. Germline values: CDR1 SGHRS, CDR2 YFSETQ. CDR3 nucleotides: TGCGCCAGCAGCTTGGCTGGGCAGGGATTTGAAGCTTTCTTT. Protein product: CASSLAGQGFEAFF.

The chain recombines TRBV19 with TRBJ2-3; possible D gene TRBD2, 5 bases. The CDR3 runs 15 residues. Germline loops: CDR1 LNHDA, CDR2 SQIVND (reference sequence). Trimming stripped 5 bases from V and 2 bases from J, with 14 bases between. The CDR3 DNA follows: TGTGCCAGTAGTCTTGGCGTAGCGCTCACAGATACGCAGTATTTT. Protein product: CASSLGVALTDTQYF.

The chain recombines TRBV7-9 with TRBJ1-1, with 10 bases aligning to TRBD1. The CDR3 has 19 residues. V was pared by 5 bases and J by 0 bases, with 15 bases of the junction left unmatched. Germline-derived CDR1 and CDR2 are SEHNR and FQNEAQ (reference sequence). The CDR3 protein is CASSPGQGIRGGLNTEAFF. Here the CDR3 DNA reads TGTGCCAGCAGCCCGGGACAGGGGATACGCGGCGGCTTGAACACTGAAGCTTTCTTT.

This clone appeared a single time. The V gene is TRBV28, the J gene TRBJ1-2; D is perhaps TRBD1 (5 bases). Germline lookup yields CDR1 MDHEN and CDR2 SYDVKM. Trimming pared 7 bases from V and 2 bases from J, leaving 14 bases between. This CDR3 region has 14 residues. Here the CDR3 reads CASKPQDTNYGYTF. The CDR3 nucleotides read TGTGCCAGCAAGCCTCAGGACACCAACTATGGCTACACCTTC.

The chain has TRBV29-1 and TRBJ2-7; TRBD2 matches 14 bases. The CDR3 contains 15 residues. With 6 bases clipped from V and 5 bases from J, the junction kept 9 bases outside the gene matches. Per the germline V gene, CDR1 is SQVTM and CDR2 is ANQGSEA. The CDR3, as DNA: TGCAGCGTCCTAGTAGGACTAGCGGGAGGAGACGAGCAGTACTTC. It codes for CSVLVGLAGGDEQYF.

This chain joins TRBV30 and TRBJ2-7; D is unclear. The V gene lost 1 base and the J gene lost 2 bases, with 6 bases spanning the gap. In germline, CDR1 is GTSNPN, CDR2 SVGIG (reference sequence). This CDR3 comprises 12 residues. In DNA, the CDR3 is TGTGCCTGGAGTGACACCCCCTACGAGCAGTACTTC. Its protein is CAWSDTPYEQYF.

The rearrangement joins TRBV28 to TRBJ2-5; 12 bases are shared with TRBD2. J lost 1 base, V lost 6 bases, and 3 bases had no gene match. Germline values: CDR1 MDHEN, CDR2 SYDVKM. This CDR3 has 15 amino acids. The CDR3: CASRATSGGQETQYF. The CDR3 DNA sequence: TGTGCCAGCAGAGCGACTAGCGGGGGCCAAGAGACCCAGTACTTC.

This clone showed up just a few times. The rearrangement links TRBV5-4 to TRBJ2-5; 8 positions agree with TRBD1. The CDR3 is 14 amino acids. Per the germline V gene, CDR1 is SGHNT and CDR2 is YYREEE (reference sequence). The V segment lost 4 bases and the J segment 4 bases; nucleotides outside the gene matches: 6. In nucleotides, the CDR3 is TGTGCCAGCAGCCCACAGGGGGGCCGAGAGACCCAGTACTTC. It translates to CASSPQGGRETQYF.

The V gene is TRBV21-1, the J gene TRBJ1-5; no check of the table's D call, TRBD1, against the DNA was made. TRBV21-1 is a documented pseudogene. The CDR3 length is 13 residues. Here the CDR3 DNA reads TGTGCCAGCAGCAAGCAGGGAAATCAGCCCCAGCATTTT. It is translated as CASSKQGNQPQHF.

The gene calls are TRBV20-1 and TRBJ1-2, with TRBD1 as a possible D gene (5 bases). The V gene's germline CDR1 is DFQATT and CDR2 SNEGSKA (reference sequence). CDR3 length: 14 residues. The CDR3 DNA is TGCAGCGGTAGTATACCCGGACACAACTATGGCTACACCTTC. Protein sequence: CSGSIPGHNYGYTF.

Points on this clone: Other DNA sequences in the sample encode the same CDR3. This sequence joins TRBV10-3 and TRBJ2-3; 9 nucleotides align to TRBD1. The germline V gene encodes CDR1 ENHRY and CDR2 SYGVKD. The CDR3 sequence is 15 residues long. The ends lost 2 bases at V and 2 bases at J; junction bases unmatched: 2. Here the CDR3 DNA reads TGTGCCATCAGTGAGGGACAGGGGAACACAGATACGCAGTATTTT. This gives the protein CAISEGQGNTDTQYF.

The chain couples TRBV29-1 to TRBJ2-3; 12 nucleotides agree with TRBD2. This CDR3 comprises 15 residues. Germline V lookup: CDR1 SQVTM, CDR2 ANQGSEA. Trimming at V came to 0 bases and at J to 5 bases, leaving 3 bases not matched to a gene. Here the CDR3 DNA reads TGCAGCGTTGAAGATCTAGCGGGAGGGAAAGATACGCAGTATTTT. Translated, it gives CSVEDLAGGKDTQYF.

The rearrangement links TRBV5-1 to TRBJ1-6, with 7 bases aligning to TRBD1. CDR1 is SGHRS and CDR2 is YFSETQ in the germline V gene. After removal of 4 bases from V and 11 bases from J, the junction contained 9 bases not matched to a gene. This CDR3 comprises 14 residues. In DNA, the CDR3 is TGCGCCAGCAGCCCCCCGAACAGGGGAACACCCCTCCACTTT. This codes for CASSPPNRGTPLHF.

This clone was found once. This chain uses TRBV6-5 with TRBJ2-7, with a possible D match to TRBD2 (6 bases). The CDR3 has 15 amino acids. The germline V gene encodes CDR1 MNHEY and CDR2 SVGAGI. Trimming stripped 0 bases from V and 3 bases from J, with 12 bases between. The CDR3 sequence is CASSYSGVGGYEQYF. The CDR3, as DNA: TGTGCCAGCAGTTACTCGGGCGTGGGGGGCTACGAGCAGTACTTC.

This clone appeared a single time. The chain carries TRBV7-2 and TRBJ1-5; TRBD1 matches 8 bases. The J segment lost 5 bases and the V segment lost 5 bases, leaving 8 bases of the junction unmatched. The germline gives CDR1 SGHTA, CDR2 FQGNSA. There are 15 residues in the CDR3. CDR3 sequence: CASSRTGLFDQPQHF. The CDR3 region has the DNA TGTGCCAGCAGCAGGACAGGGTTATTTGATCAGCCCCAGCATTTT.